Following are 17 T cell receptor beta chains from one sample sequenced in a study of T cells in Graves' hyperthyroidism and ophthalmopathy. Amplification yielded TCR beta CDR3 regions, with RNA transcripts as the source. The TCR CDR3 was amplified in a first-round RT-PCR using the HTBI primer set. In TCRdb, the multiplex PCR reads were re-called with MiXCR into one record per CDR3 protein. The table shows hundreds of thousands of distinct CDR3 sequences, with approximately 25% occurring only once. Sample: blood. The receptors come from a middle-aged woman with Graves' ophthalmopathy.

This clonotype was found a few times. The chain links TRBV4-2 to TRBJ2-5; 7 nucleotides line up with TRBD2. With 0 bases clipped from V and 2 bases from J, the junction kept 6 bases outside the gene matches. The CDR3 loop spans 16 amino acids. The germline V gene encodes CDR1 LGHNA and CDR2 YNFKEQ. The CDR3 reads CASSQEGAGSQETQYF. In nucleotides, the CDR3 is TGTGCCAGCAGCCAAGAAGGAGCGGGATCACAAGAGACCCAGTACTTC.

This chain connects TRBV6-1 to TRBJ1-1; no clear D gene. The ends were cut back, 7 bases at V and 8 bases at J, with 14 bases in the middle. Germline CDR1 MNHNS, CDR2 SASEGT. The CDR3 spans 12 residues. CDR3: CASKARPREAFF. For the CDR3, the DNA is TGTGCCAGCAAAGCTCGACCCAGAGAAGCTTTCTTT.

This clonotype was recorded many times. The chain recombines TRBV16 with TRBJ1-2, with a weak D call TRBD1 (5 bases). This CDR3 is built from 12 residues. The V end lost 0 bases, the J end lost 8 bases, and 7 bases lay between the germline ends. Per germline, CDR1 KGHSY and CDR2 FQNENV. DNA of the CDR3: TGTGCCAGCAGCCAATCCCGGGGGGGCTACACCTTC. Encoded protein: CASSQSRGGYTF.

This clonotype came up many times. The chain has TRBV6-1 and TRBJ2-7, with 10 bases aligning to TRBD1. Trimming took 1 base from V and 3 from J; bases not matched to a gene: 3. There are 15 residues in the CDR3. Per the germline V gene, CDR1 is MNHNS and CDR2 is SASEGT. CDR3 region: CASSEERTGGYEQYF. The CDR3 coding sequence is TGTGCCAGCAGTGAAGAGCGGACAGGGGGCTACGAGCAGTACTTC.

For this clonotype: A read error is possible here, since a much larger clone lies one base away. The CDR3 is CASEDRTNCNYGYTF. The CDR3 coding sequence is TGTGCCAGCGAGGACAGGACAAATTGTAACTATGGCTACACCTTC. The chain is built from TRBV6-1 and TRBJ1-2; 7 bases line up with TRBD1. Trimming took 8 bases from V and 1 from J; bases not matched to a gene: 10. The CDR3 contains 15 residues. Germline V gives CDR1 MNHNS, CDR2 SASEGT.

In its sample, this clonotype was seen many times. This chain uses TRBV7-2 with TRBJ2-1; possibly TRBD1 for D (5 bases). The CDR3 has 14 amino acids. The germline gives CDR1 SGHTA, CDR2 FQGNSA. V gave up 2 bases and J gave up 2 bases, with 7 bases separating them. The CDR3 DNA reads TGTGCCAGCAGCTTAACGACAGCCTACAATGAGCAGTTCTTC. This encodes CASSLTTAYNEQFF.

This clonotype has ten or more counts. The chain couples TRBV6-2 or TRBV6-3 to TRBJ2-7; D remains unclear. The CDR3 extends over 16 amino acids. Trimming removed 6 bases at V and 6 bases at J, with 24 bases between. CDR1 MNHEY and CDR2 SVGEGT come from the germline V gene. The CDR3 loop reads CASSSPKRSTAGEQYF. The CDR3 region has the DNA TGTGCCAGCAGCTCCCCCAAGAGGTCCACCGCCGGCGAGCAGTACTTC.

This clonotype occurred many times. The V call is TRBV11-1, the J call TRBJ2-7; D possibly corresponds to TRBD1 (5 bases). Germline CDR1 is SGHAT and CDR2 is FQDESV (reference sequence). V was cut by 1 base and J by 1 base, with 14 bases left in between. CDR3 length: 16 residues. CDR3 protein: CASSLVLGRPSYEQYF. The CDR3 DNA sequence: TGTGCCAGCAGCTTAGTTCTGGGGCGACCTTCCTACGAGCAGTACTTC.

The sample holds one count of this clonotype. The chain links TRBV15 to TRBJ2-5; possibly TRBD2 for D (6 bases). Trimming left V 1 base short and J 5 bases short, with 11 bases between. This CDR3 has 14 amino acids. Germline V CDR1 and CDR2: LNHNV, YYDKDF (reference sequence). This CDR3 is CATSRVAGRETQYF. DNA for the CDR3: TGTGCCACCAGCAGAGTCGCGGGGCGGGAGACCCAGTACTTC.

The chain combines TRBV7-2 with TRBJ2-5; D remains ambiguous. V gave up 7 bases and J gave up 6 bases, with 24 bases separating them. Germline lookup yields CDR1 SGHTA and CDR2 FQGNSA. This CDR3 spans 16 amino acids. The CDR3 spells CASKPRVQDSLKTQYF. For the CDR3, the DNA is TGTGCCAGCAAACCCCGGGTGCAGGATAGTTTGAAGACCCAGTACTTC.

This clonotype was counted many times. The chain uses TRBV7-9 and TRBJ1-2; 8 positions match TRBD1. After removal of 5 bases from V and 2 bases from J, the junction contained 7 bases not matched to a gene. Germline loops: CDR1 SEHNR, CDR2 FQNEAQ (reference sequence). This CDR3 is 15 amino acids long. CDR3 residues: CASSRPQGANYGYTF. As DNA, the CDR3 is TGTGCCAGCAGCCGCCCCCAGGGGGCGAACTATGGCTACACCTTC.

Points on this clonotype: One junction end does not reproduce the germline sequence, and a read error may be involved. The CDR3 is CACSLGEELFF. The DNA of the CDR3 is TGTGCCTGCAGCTTGGGGGAGGAGCTGTTTTTT. The chain employs TRBV6-2 or TRBV6-3 and TRBJ2-2; the D gene could be TRBD1 or TRBD2 (5 bases each). The CDR3 has 11 amino acids. Per the germline V gene, CDR1 is MNHEY and CDR2 is SVGEGT.

This clonotype was seen many times. This chain joins TRBV6-1 and TRBJ1-5; D may be TRBD1 (5 bases). The CDR3 extends over 15 amino acids. Germline CDR1 and CDR2: MNHNS and SASEGT. V gave up 4 bases and J gave up 2 bases, with 12 bases separating them. The CDR3, as DNA: TGTGCCAGCAGTGCCCTCGGGGGTGGCAATCAGCCCCAGCATTTT. It specifies CASSALGGGNQPQHF.

In its sample, this clonotype was seen many times. The rearrangement links TRBV10-3 to TRBJ1-1, with D unresolved. Germline V lookup: CDR1 ENHRY, CDR2 SYGVKD. Trimming pared 10 bases from V and 4 bases from J, leaving 16 bases between. This CDR3 is 13 amino acids long. In nucleotides, the CDR3 is TGTGCCACAGGCTTAGGTCCGGGCACTGAAGCTTTCTTT. Its translation: CATGLGPGTEAFF.

At least ten counts were recorded for this clonotype. V usage is TRBV9 and J usage is TRBJ2-7, with D possibly TRBD1 on 6 matching bases. V dropped 4 bases and J dropped 3 bases, with 14 bases sitting between them. Per the germline V gene, CDR1 is SGDLS and CDR2 is YYNGEE. CDR3 size: 14 residues. Here the CDR3 DNA reads TGTGCCAGCAGCACAGGGACGGAGCTCTACGAGCAGTACTTC. Translating gives CASSTGTELYEQYF. Full variable domain (missing parts from reference TRBV9 and TRBJ2-7): DSGVTQTPKHLITATGQRVTLRCSPRSGDLSVYWYQQSLDQGLQFLIQYYNGEERAKGNILERFSAQQFPDLHSELNLSSLELGDSALYFCASSTGTELYEQYFGPGTRLTVT.

This clonotype was recorded many times. This sequence joins TRBV5-5 and TRBJ1-2; D remains unclear. This CDR3 region has 15 residues. The V end lost 4 bases, the J end lost 7 bases, and 20 bases lay between the germline ends. CDR1 SGHKS and CDR2 YYEKEE come from the germline V gene (reference sequence). The CDR3 DNA reads as TGTGCCAGCAGCGCCGACCCAAGTATGTGGGGTGGCTACACCTTC. Protein product: CASSADPSMWGGYTF.

This clonotype was observed a handful of times. The chain uses TRBV12-3 or TRBV12-4 and TRBJ1-1; D may be TRBD1 (5 bases). There are 14 residues in the CDR3. Trimming shortened V by 7 bases and J by 3 bases, and 15 bases separated the two germline ends. The CDR3 DNA sequence: TGTGCCAGCACCGACTCGGGCAGGGACACTGAAGCTTTCTTT. Protein product: CASTDSGRDTEAFF.